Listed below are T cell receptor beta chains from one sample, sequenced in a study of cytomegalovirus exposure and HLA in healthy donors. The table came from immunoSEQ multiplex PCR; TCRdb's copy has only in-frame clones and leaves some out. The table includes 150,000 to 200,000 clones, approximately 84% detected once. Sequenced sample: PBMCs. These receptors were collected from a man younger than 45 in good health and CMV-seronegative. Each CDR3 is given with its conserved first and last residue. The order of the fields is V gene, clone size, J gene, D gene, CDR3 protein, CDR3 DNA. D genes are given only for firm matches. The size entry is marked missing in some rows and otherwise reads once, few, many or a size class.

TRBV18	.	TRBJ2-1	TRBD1	CASSVDRGPYNEQFF	TGTGCCAGCTCCGTCGACAGGGGACCTTACAATGAGCAGTTCTTC
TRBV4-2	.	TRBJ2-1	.	CASSQGRESYNEQFF	TGTGCCAGCAGCCAAGGAAGAGAATCCTACAATGAGCAGTTCTTC
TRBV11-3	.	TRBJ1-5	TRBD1	CASSHKFQGAGYSNQPQHF	TGTGCCAGCAGCCACAAATTCCAGGGGGCGGGATATAGCAATCAGCCCCAGCATTTT
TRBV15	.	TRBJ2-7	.	CATSRDGGTSYEQYF	TGTGCCACCAGCAGAGATGGGGGGACCTCCTACGAGCAGTACTTC
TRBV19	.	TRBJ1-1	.	CASSPGGLGGWTEAFF	TGTGCCAGTAGTCCGGGAGGCCTGGGGGGGTGGACTGAAGCTTTCTTT
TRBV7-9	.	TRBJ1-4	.	CSSSQPSPPGEKLFF	TGTTCCAGCAGCCAACCCTCTCCCCCCGGTGAAAAACTGTTTTTT
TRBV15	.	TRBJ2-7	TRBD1	CATSRDGPRTGSYEQYF	TGTGCCACCAGCAGAGATGGGCCCAGGACAGGGTCCTACGAGCAGTACTTC
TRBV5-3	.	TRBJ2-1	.	CARSPPTYRSYNEQFF	TGTGCCAGAAGCCCCCCGACTTACCGCTCCTACAATGAGCAGTTCTTC
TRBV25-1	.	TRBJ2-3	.	CASKGNLPGGNTDTQYF	TGTGCCAGCAAGGGAAACCTCCCTGGGGGGAACACAGATACGCAGTATTTT
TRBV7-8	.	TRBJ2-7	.	CASSNRDTAYEQYF	TGTGCCAGCAGCAACCGGGACACCGCCTACGAGCAGTACTTC
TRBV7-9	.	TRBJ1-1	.	CASSLENRGRAFF	TGTGCCAGCAGCTTGGAGAACCGGGGGAGAGCTTTCTTT
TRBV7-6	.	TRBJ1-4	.	CASSFGLGGISEKLFF	TGTGCCAGCAGCTTCGGTCTAGGGGGAATTAGCGAAAAACTGTTTTTT
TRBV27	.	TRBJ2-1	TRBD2	CASSLGAGGYNEQFF	TGTGCCAGCAGTTTAGGAGCGGGAGGATACAATGAGCAGTTCTTC
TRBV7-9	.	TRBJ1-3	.	CASSRQGRSGNTIYF	TGTGCCAGCAGCCGGCAGGGTCGTTCGGGAAACACCATATATTTT
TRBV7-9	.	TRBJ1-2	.	CASSLVPGEDGYTF	TGTGCCAGCAGCTTAGTTCCTGGGGAGGATGGCTACACCTTC
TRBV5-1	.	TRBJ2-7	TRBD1	CASSSGQGGFDEQYF	TGCGCCAGCAGCTCGGGACAGGGAGGTTTCGACGAGCAGTACTTC
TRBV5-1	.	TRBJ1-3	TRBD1	CASSATGQGARGNTIYF	TGCGCCAGCAGCGCCACAGGACAGGGGGCGCGTGGAAACACCATATATTTT
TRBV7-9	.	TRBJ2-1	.	CASSVARTVSYNEQFF	TGTGCCAGCAGCGTTGCTCGGACAGTCTCCTACAATGAGCAGTTCTTC
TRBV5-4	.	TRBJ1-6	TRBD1	CASSPQQGSGSPLHF	TGTGCCAGCAGCCCCCAACAGGGGAGCGGGTCACCCCTCCACTTT
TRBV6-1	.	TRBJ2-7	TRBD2	CASSPGRGLSYEQYF	TGTGCCAGCAGCCCCGGGAGGGGCCTCTCCTACGAGCAGTACTTC
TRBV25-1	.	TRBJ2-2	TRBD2	CASSVAGGHTGELFF	TGTGCCAGCAGTGTCGCGGGGGGGCACACCGGGGAGCTGTTTTTT
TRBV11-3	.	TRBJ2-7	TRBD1	CASSLGIPFRGLSYEQYF	TGTGCCAGCAGCTTAGGCATCCCCTTCAGGGGGCTCTCCTACGAGCAGTACTTC
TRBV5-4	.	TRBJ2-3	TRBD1	CASSWSGTGADTQYF	TGTGCCAGCAGCTGGTCCGGGACAGGGGCAGATACGCAGTATTTT
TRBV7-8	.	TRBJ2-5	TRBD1	CASSPSKSGTGPWETQYF	TGTGCCAGCAGCCCCTCGAAGTCTGGGACAGGACCTTGGGAGACCCAGTACTTC
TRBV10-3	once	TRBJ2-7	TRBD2	CAIRTSGTYEQYF	TGTGCCATTAGGACTAGCGGTACCTACGAGCAGTACTTC
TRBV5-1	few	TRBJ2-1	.	CASSLQGYNEQFF	TGCGCCAGCAGCTTGCAGGGCTACAATGAGCAGTTCTTC
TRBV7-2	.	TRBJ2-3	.	CASSLDRGAGSDTQYF	TGTGCCAGCAGCTTAGATCGAGGCGCTGGGTCGGATACGCAGTATTTT
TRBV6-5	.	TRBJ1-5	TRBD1	CASSTTGVNQPQHF	TGTGCCAGCAGTACCACAGGGGTTAATCAGCCCCAGCATTTT